This T cell receptor beta chain was sequenced during a study of OX40 agonist ivuxolimab in advanced cancers. Libraries were prepared by immunoSEQ multiplex PCR; TCRdb keeps only in-frame clonotypes and omits some of them. There are roughly 20,000 clones in the sample; 85% occur only once, and 35% to 40% lies in the top ten. CDR3 length: 13 amino acids. Looked up from germline, CDR1 is SEHNR and CDR2 is FQNEAQ (reference sequence). With 2 bases removed from V and 6 bases from J, the gap between germline ends came to 10 bases. The chain joins TRBV7-9 to TRBJ2-5; D assignment may be TRBD1 or TRBD2 (6 bases each). This specimen consisted of CD4+ or CD8+ T cells sorted from blood, obtained in a trial of the OX40 agonist ivuxolimab. This sequence originates from an adult with an advanced solid tumor such as melanoma, head and neck, liver or kidney cancer. As DNA, the CDR3 is TGTGCCAGCAGCTTACCGGGGGCAAAGACCCAGTACTTC. As protein: CASSLPGAKTQYF.